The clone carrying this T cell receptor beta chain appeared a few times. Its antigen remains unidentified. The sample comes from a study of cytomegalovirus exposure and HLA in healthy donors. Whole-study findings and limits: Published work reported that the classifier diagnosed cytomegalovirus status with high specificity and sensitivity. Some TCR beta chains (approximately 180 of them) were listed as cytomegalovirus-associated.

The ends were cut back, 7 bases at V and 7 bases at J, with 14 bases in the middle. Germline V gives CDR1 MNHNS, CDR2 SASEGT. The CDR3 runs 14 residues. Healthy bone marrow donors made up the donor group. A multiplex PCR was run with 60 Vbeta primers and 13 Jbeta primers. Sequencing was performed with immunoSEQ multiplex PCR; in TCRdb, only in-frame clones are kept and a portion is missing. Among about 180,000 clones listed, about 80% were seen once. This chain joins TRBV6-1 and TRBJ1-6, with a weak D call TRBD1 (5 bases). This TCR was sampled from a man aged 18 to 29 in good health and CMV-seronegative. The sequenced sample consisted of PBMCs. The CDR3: CASISHRRNSPLHF. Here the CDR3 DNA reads TGTGCCAGCATAAGTCACAGGAGAAATTCACCCCTCCACTTT.